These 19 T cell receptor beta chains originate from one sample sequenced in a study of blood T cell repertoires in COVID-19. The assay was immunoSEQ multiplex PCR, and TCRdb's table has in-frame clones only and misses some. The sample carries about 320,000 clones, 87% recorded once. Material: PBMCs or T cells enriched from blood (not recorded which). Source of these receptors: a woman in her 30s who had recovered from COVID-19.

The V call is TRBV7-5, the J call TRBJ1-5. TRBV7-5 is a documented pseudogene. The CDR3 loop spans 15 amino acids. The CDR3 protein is CARSLRGCMIQPQHF. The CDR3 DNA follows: TGTGCCAGAAGCTTGAGAGGGTGCATGATTCAGCCCCAGCATTTT.

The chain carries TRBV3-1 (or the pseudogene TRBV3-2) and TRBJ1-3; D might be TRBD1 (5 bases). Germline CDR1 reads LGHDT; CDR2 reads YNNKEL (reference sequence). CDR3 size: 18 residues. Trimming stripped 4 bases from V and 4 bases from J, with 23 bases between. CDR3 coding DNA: TGTGCCAGCAGCCGACCTCGCGGGGGGTGGTTAGGAGGAAACACCATATATTTT. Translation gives CASSRPRGGWLGGNTIYF.

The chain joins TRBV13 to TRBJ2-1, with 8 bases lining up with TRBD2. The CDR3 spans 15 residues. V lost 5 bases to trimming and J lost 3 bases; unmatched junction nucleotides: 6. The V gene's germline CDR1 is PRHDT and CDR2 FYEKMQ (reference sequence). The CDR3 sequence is CASSPSGGDYNEQFF. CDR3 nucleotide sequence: TGTGCCAGCAGCCCCTCCGGGGGGGACTACAATGAGCAGTTCTTC.

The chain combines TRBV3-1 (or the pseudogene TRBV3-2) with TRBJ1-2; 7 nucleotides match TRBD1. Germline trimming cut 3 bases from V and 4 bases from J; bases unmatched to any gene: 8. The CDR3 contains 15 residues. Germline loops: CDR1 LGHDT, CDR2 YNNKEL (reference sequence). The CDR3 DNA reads TGTGCCAGCAGCCAGGGGCAGGGGGTCTTCTATGGCTACACCTTC. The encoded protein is CASSQGQGVFYGYTF.

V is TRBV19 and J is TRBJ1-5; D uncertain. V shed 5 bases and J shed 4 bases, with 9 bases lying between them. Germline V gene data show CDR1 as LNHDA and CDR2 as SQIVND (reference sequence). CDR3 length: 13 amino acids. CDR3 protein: CASSLTWNQPQHF. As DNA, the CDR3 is TGTGCCAGTAGTCTGACTTGGAATCAGCCCCAGCATTTT.

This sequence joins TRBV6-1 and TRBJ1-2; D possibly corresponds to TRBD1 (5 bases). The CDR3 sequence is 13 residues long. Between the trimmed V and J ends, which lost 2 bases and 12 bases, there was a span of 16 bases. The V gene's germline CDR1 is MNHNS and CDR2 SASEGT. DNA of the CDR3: TGTGCCAGCAGTGAAACTGGACACAACCGAGACACCTTC. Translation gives CASSETGHNRDTF.

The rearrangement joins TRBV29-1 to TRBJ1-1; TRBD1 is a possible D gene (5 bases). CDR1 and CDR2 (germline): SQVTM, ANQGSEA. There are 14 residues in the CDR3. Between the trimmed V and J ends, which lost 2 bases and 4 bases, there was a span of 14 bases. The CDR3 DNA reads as TGCAGCGTTGAACACGGGGGATTTCGCACTGAAGCTTTCTTT. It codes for CSVEHGGFRTEAFF. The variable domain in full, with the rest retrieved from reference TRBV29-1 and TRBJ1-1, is SAVISQKPSRDICQRGTSLTIQCQVDSQVTMMFWYRQQPGQSLTLIATANQGSEATYESGFVIDKFPISRPNLTFSTLTVSNMSPEDSSIYLCSVEHGGFRTEAFFGQGTRLTVV.

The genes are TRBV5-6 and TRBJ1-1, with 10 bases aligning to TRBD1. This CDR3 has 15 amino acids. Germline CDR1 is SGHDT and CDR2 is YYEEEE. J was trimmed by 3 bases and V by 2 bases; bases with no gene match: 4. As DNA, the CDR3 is TGTGCCAGCAGCTTAGACAGGGGGCTGCACACTGAAGCTTTCTTT. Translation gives CASSLDRGLHTEAFF. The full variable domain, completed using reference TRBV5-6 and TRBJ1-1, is DAGVTQSPTHLIKTRGQQVTLRCSPKSGHDTVSWYQQALGQGPQFIFQYYEEEERQRGNFPDRFSGHQFPNYSSELNVNALLLGDSALYLCASSLDRGLHTEAFFGQGTRLTVV.

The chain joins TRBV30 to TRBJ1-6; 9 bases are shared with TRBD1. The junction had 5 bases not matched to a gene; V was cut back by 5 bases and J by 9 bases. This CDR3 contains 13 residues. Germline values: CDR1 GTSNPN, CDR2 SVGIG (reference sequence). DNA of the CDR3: TGTGCCTGGGGCCGACAGGGGGTTTCACCCCTCCACTTT. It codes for CAWGRQGVSPLHF.

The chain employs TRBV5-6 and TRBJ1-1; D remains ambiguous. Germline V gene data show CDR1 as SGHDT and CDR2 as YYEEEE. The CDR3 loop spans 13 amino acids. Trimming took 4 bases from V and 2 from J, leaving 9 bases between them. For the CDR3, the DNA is TGTGCCAGCAGCCTTGCGGGTAACACTGAAGCTTTCTTT. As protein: CASSLAGNTEAFF.

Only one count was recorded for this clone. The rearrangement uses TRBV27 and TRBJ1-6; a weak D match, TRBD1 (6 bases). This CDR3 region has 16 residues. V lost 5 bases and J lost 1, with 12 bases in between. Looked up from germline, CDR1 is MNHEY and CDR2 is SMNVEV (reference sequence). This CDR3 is CASSQGFGSYNSPLHF. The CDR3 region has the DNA TGTGCCAGCAGTCAGGGGTTTGGGTCCTATAATTCACCCCTCCACTTT.

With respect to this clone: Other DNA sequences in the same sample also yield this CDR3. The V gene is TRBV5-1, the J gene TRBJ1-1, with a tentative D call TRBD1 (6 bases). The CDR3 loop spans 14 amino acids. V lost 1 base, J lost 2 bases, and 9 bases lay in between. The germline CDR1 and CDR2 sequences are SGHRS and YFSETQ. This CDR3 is CASSLPGQNTEAFF. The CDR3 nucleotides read TGCGCCAGCAGCTTGCCGGGACAAAACACTGAAGCTTTCTTT.

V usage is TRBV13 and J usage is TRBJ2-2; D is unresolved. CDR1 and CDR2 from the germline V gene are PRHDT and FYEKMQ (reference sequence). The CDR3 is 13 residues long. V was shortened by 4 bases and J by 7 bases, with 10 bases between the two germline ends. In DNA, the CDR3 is TGTGCCAGCAGCTCCCCCAGAGGCGGGGAGCTGTTTTTT. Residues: CASSSPRGGELFF.

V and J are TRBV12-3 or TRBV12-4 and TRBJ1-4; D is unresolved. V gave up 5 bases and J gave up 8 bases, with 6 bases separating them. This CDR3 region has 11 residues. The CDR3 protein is CASSLQEKLFF. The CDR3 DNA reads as TGTGCCAGCAGTCTGCAGGAAAAACTGTTTTTT.

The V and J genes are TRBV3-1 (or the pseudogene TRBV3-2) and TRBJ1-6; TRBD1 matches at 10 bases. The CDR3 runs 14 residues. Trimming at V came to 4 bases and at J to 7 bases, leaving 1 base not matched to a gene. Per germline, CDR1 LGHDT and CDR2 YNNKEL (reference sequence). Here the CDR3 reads CASSRGQGNSPLHF. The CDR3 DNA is TGTGCCAGCAGCCGGGGACAGGGGAATTCACCCCTCCACTTT.

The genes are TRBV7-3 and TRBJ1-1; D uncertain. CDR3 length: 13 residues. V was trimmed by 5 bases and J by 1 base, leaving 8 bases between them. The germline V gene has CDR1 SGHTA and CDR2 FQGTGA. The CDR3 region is CASSQNGNTEAFF. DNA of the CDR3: TGTGCCAGCAGCCAAAACGGGAACACTGAAGCTTTCTTT.

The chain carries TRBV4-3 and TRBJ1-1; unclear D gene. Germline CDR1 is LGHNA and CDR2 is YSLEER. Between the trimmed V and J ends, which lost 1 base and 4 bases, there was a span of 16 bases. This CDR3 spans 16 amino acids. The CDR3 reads CASSQGASPWSTEAFF. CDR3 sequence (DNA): TGCGCCAGCAGCCAAGGAGCCAGCCCCTGGAGCACTGAAGCTTTCTTT.

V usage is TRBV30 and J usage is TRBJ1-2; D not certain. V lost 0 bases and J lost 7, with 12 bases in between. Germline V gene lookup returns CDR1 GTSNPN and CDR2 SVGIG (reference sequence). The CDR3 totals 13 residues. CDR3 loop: CAWSVAQPGGYTF. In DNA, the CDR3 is TGTGCCTGGAGTGTGGCCCAACCGGGTGGCTACACCTTC.

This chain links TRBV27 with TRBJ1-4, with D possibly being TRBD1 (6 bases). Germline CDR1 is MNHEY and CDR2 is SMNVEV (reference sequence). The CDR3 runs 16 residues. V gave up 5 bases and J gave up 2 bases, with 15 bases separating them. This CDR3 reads CASSLLGGATNEKLFF. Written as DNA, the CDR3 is TGTGCCAGCAGTCTCCTTGGGGGGGCTACTAATGAAAAACTGTTTTTT.